The present TCR beta chain was sequenced within a study of graft-versus-host responses after intestinal transplantation. Notes on the study in general: HvG clone declines early post-transplant were associated with peak circulating GvH levels.

To note about this clone: Its target is not known.

From the graft tissue, intraepithelial and lamina propria lymphocytes were released through processing. Produced via immunoSEQ multiplex PCR; TCRdb's table is partial and in-frame only. The repertoire holds some 29,000 clones, with 60% to 85% as singletons. The specimen comprised ileum tissue, sampled 98 days after intestinal transplantation. The clonotype originates from a human patient who received an intestinal transplant, so some T cells may come from the graft donor.

CDR3 region: CASSTRTGRTFWGEQFF. The CDR3 region has the DNA TGCGCCAGCAGCACCCGGACAGGGCGGACCTTTTGGGGCGAGCAGTTCTTC. V usage is TRBV4-1 and J usage is TRBJ2-1; 8 nucleotides align to TRBD1. V trimming: 5 bases; J trimming: 10 bases; junction bases outside the gene matches: 19. Germline values: CDR1 MGHRA, CDR2 YSYEKL. CDR3 size: 17 residues.